This TCR beta chain originates from a study of beta chain features in type 1 diabetes. CDR1 SEHNR and CDR2 FQNEAQ come from the germline V gene (reference sequence). The CDR3 is made up of 14 amino acids. The V gene lost 1 base and the J gene lost 6 bases, with 12 bases spanning the gap. Expressed TCRB transcripts were sequenced because the isolated RNA had all been reverse transcribed beforehand. The data were produced by immunoSEQ multiplex PCR, yet TCRdb's version contains in-frame clones alone and is incomplete. The repertoire holds fewer than 450,000 clones, with about 13% as singletons. Each of the sorted populations had a purity greater than 95%. About this clone: What it binds is unknown.

Broader study findings: PCR may have favored shorter templates equally in patients and controls. Patients with Type 1 diabetes showed moderately but significantly shorter TCRB CDR3s in all four CD4+ subsets.

Material: naive CD4+ T cells from blood. This clonotype was sampled from a woman aged 18-29 years with type 1 diabetes. The V gene is TRBV7-9, the J gene TRBJ1-1; no definite D call. CDR3 protein: CASSLVAGSPEAFF. The CDR3 coding sequence is TGTGCCAGCAGCTTAGTGGCTGGCTCCCCTGAAGCTTTCTTT.